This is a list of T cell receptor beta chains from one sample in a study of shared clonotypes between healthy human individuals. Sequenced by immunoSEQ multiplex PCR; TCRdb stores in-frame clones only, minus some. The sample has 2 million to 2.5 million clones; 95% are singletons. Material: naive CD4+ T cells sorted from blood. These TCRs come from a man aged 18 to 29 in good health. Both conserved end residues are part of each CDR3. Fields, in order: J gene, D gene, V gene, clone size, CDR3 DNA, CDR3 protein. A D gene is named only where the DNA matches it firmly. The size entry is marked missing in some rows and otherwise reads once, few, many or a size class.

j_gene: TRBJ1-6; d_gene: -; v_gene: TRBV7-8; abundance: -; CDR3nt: TGTGCCAGCAGCTTACAAGGACTGATTAATTCACCCCTCCACTTT; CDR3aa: CASSLQGLINSPLHF
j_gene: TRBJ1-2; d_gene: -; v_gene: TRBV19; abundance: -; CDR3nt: TGTGCCAGTAGGAGAAGAGGACAGATGAACTATGGCTACACCTTC; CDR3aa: CASRRRGQMNYGYTF
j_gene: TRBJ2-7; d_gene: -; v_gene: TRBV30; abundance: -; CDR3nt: TGTGCCTGGAGTCCTGGGCCCCACTACGAGCAGTACTTC; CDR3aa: CAWSPGPHYEQYF
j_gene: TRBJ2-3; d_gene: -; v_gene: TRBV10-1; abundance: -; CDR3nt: TGCGCCAGCAGCCCAGGGTTCCCCACAGATACGCAGTATTTT; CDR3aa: CASSPGFPTDTQYF
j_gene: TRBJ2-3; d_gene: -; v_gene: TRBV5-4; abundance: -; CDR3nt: TGTGCCAGCAGCTTGGGTGGGGTGAGCACAGATACGCAGTATTTT; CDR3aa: CASSLGGVSTDTQYF
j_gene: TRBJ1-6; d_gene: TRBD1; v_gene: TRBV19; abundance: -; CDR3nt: TGTGCCAGTAGTATCAGAACAGGGGTTTCACCCCTCCACTTT; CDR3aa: CASSIRTGVSPLHF
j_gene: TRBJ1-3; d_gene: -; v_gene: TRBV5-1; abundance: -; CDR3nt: TGCGCCAGCAGCTTGGCAGGGGCTCCGCCTGGAAACACCATATATTTT; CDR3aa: CASSLAGAPPGNTIYF
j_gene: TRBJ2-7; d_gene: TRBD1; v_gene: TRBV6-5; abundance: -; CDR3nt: TGTGCCAGCAGGACCGGGACAGGGACGGTCGAGCAGTACTTC; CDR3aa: CASRTGTGTVEQYF
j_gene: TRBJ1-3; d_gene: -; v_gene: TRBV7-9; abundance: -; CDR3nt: TGTGCCAGCAGCTTAAAACAGGTCTCTGGAAACACCATATATTTT; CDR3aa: CASSLKQVSGNTIYF
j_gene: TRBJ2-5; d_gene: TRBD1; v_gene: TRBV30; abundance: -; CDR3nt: TGTGCCTGGACGTGGAGCAGGGGGCGTGAGACCCAGTACTTC; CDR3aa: CAWTWSRGRETQYF
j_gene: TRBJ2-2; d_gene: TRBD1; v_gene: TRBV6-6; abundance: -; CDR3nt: TGTGCCAGCAGTACCGGACAGGTGGTCACCGGGGAGCTGTTTTTT; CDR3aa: CASSTGQVVTGELFF
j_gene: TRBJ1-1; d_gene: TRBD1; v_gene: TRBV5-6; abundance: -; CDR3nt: TGTGCCAGCAGCCGGGACAGGGGCACTGAAGCTTTCTTT; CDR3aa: CASSRDRGTEAFF
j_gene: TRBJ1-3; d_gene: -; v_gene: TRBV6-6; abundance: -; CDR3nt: TGTGCCAGCAGCCGGGGTTGGACCGAAGGAAACACCATATATTTT; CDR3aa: CASSRGWTEGNTIYF
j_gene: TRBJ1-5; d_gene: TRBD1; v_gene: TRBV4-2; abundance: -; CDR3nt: TGTGCCAGCACGAGAAACAGGGGAAATCAGCCCCAGCATTTT; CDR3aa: CASTRNRGNQPQHF
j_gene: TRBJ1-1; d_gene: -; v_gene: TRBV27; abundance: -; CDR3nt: TGTGCCAGCAGGACGAAGAACACTGAAGCTTTCTTT; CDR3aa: CASRTKNTEAFF
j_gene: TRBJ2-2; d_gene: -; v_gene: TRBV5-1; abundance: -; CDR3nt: TGCGCCAGCAGCTTGTCCGCAGCCGCGAACACCGGGGAGCTGTTTTTT; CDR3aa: CASSLSAAANTGELFF
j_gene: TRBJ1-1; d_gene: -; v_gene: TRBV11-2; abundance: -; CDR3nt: TGTGCCAGCAGCTTGCGGATGAACACTGAAGCTTTCTTT; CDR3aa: CASSLRMNTEAFF
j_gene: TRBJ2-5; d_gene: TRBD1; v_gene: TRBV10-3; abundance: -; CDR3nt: TGTGCCATCAGACAGGGGGCCCACGAGACCCAGTACTTC; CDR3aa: CAIRQGAHETQYF
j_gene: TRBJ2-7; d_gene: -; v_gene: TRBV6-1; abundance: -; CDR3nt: TGTGCCAGCAGTGAGACTTCCGGGTCCTACGAGCAGTACTTC; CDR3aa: CASSETSGSYEQYF
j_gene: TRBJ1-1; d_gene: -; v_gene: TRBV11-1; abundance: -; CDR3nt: TGTGCCAGCAGCTTAGGGCCCTTTAACACTGAAGCTTTCTTT; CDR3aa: CASSLGPFNTEAFF
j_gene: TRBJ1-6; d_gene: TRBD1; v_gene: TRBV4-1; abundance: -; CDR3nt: TGCGCCAGCAGCCAATTTGGACAGGGGAAAAATTCACCCCTCCACTTT; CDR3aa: CASSQFGQGKNSPLHF
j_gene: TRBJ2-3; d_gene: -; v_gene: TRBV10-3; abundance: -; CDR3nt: TGTGCCATCAACCGGGACGGCACAGATACGCAGTATTTT; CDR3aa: CAINRDGTDTQYF
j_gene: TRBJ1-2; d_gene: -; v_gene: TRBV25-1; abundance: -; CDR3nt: TGTGCCAGCGCAGACGGGAACTATGGCTACACCTTC; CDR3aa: CASADGNYGYTF
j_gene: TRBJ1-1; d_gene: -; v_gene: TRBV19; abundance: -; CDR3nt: TGTGCCAGTAGTATATTGATAACGGGGAACACTGAAGCTTTCTTT; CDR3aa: CASSILITGNTEAFF
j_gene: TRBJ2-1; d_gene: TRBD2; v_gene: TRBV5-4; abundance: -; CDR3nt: TGTGCCAGCAGCTTTCCTAGCGGGAGAAATGAGCAGTTCTTC; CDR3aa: CASSFPSGRNEQFF
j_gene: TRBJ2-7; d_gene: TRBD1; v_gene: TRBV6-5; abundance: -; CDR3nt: TGTGCCAGCAGTCCCCCAGGGGGCTACTACGAGCAGTACTTC; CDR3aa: CASSPPGGYYEQYF
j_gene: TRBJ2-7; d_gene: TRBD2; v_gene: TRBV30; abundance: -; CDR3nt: TGTGCCTGGAGCTTTATGAGGACTAGCGGGCTGTCCTACGAGCAGTACTTC; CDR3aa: CAWSFMRTSGLSYEQYF
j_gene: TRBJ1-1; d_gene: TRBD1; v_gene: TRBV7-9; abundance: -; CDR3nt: TGTGCCAGCACCAGGACAGGGGGCTCTTCCAGTATGAACACTGAAGCTTTCTTT; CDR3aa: CASTRTGGSSSMNTEAFF
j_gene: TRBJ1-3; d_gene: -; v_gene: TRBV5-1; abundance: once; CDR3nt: TGCGCCAGCAGCTCCGTTTTTGGAAACACCATATATTTT; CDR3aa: CASSSVFGNTIYF
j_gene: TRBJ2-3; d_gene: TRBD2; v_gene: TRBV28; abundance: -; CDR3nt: TGTGCCAGCAGTCCCCGAGGGACTAGCGGGACAGATACGCAGTATTTT; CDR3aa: CASSPRGTSGTDTQYF
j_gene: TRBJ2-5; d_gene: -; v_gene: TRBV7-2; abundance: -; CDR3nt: TGTGCCAGCAGAGGACAAGAGACCCAGTACTTC; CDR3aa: CASRGQETQYF
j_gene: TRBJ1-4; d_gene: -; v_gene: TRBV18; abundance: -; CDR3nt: TGTGCCAGCTCACTAGGACTTCTTGCAACTAATGAAAAACTGTTTTTT; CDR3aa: CASSLGLLATNEKLFF
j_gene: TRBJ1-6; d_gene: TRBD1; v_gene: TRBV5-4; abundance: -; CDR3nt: TGTGCCAGCAGCTTGTGGACCGGGACAGCCCATAATTCACCCCTCCACTTT; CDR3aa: CASSLWTGTAHNSPLHF
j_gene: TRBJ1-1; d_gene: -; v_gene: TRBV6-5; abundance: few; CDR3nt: TGTGCCAGCAGTTTGGGAGGGAGAGCTTTCTTT; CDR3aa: CASSLGGRAFF
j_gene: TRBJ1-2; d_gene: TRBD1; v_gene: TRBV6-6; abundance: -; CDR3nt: TGTGCCAGCATCGATCGCGGACAGGGAAACTATGGCTACACCTTC; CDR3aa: CASIDRGQGNYGYTF
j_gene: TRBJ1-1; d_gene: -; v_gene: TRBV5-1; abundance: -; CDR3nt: TGCGCCAGCAGCTTAACAACGGGGAACACTGAAGCTTTCTTT; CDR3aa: CASSLTTGNTEAFF
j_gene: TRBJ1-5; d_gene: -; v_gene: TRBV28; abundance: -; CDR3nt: TGTGCCAGCAGTCTCACCCATCAGCCCCAGCATTTT; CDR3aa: CASSLTHQPQHF
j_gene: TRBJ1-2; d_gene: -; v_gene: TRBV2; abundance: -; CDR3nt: TGTGCCAGCACGGAGCTACCGAGGGGCTACACCTTC; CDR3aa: CASTELPRGYTF
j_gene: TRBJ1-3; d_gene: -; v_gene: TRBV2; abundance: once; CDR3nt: TGTGCCAGCAGTGATGAGGGGCCCTCCTCTGGAAACACCATATATTTT; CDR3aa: CASSDEGPSSGNTIYF
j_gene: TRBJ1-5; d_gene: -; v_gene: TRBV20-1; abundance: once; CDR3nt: TGCAGTGCGCTGGGACTGCAGCCCCAGCATTTT; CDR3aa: CSALGLQPQHF
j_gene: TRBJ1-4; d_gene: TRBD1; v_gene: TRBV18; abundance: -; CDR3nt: TGTGCCAGCTCACGAAGGGACAGAGCTGCAACTAATGAAAAACTGTTTTTT; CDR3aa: CASSRRDRAATNEKLFF
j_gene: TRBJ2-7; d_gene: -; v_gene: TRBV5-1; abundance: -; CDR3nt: TGCGCCAGCAGCTTGACGGTCTCCTACGAGCAGTACTTC; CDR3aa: CASSLTVSYEQYF
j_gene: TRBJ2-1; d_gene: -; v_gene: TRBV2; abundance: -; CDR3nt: TGTGCCAGCAGTGAAACAAGTAATGAGCAGTTCTTC; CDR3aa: CASSETSNEQFF
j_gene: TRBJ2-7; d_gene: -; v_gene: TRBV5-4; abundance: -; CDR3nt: TGTGCCAGCAGCTTGGAGGTTAGCTCCTACGAGCAGTACTTC; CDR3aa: CASSLEVSSYEQYF
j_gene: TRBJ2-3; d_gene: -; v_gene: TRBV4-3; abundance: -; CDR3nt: TGCGCCAGCAGCCAAGATCTCTTAATGGGCTCTCCAGATACGCAGTATTTT; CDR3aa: CASSQDLLMGSPDTQYF
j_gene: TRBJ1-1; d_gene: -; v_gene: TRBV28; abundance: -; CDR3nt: TGTGCCACCCATCGGGGCAGGGAACCGAACACTGAAGCTTTCTTT; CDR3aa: CATHRGREPNTEAFF
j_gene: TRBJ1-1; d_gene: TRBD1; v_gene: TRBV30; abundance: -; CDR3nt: TGTGCCTGGAGTGGAGCCGGGACAGGGAACACTGAAGCTTTCTTT; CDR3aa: CAWSGAGTGNTEAFF
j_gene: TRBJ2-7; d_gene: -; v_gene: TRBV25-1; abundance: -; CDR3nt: TGTGCCAGCAGTGAGGCCGGGACAACATCCTACGAGCAGTACTTC; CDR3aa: CASSEAGTTSYEQYF
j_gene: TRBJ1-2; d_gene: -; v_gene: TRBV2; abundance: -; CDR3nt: TGTGCCAGCAGTTCCGAGGGGTCTCGGGCGCATGGCTACACCTTC; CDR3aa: CASSSEGSRAHGYTF
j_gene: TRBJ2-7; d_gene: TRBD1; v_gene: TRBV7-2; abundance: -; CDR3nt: TGTGCCAGCAGCGCGACAGGGGTTGGGACCTACGAGCAGTACTTC; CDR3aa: CASSATGVGTYEQYF
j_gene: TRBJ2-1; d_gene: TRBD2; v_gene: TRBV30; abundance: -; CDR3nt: TGTGCCTGGAGTGGGGGACTAGCTTCCTACAATGAGCAGTTCTTC; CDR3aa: CAWSGGLASYNEQFF
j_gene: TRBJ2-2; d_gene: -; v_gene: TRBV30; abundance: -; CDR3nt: TGTGCCTGGACCCGAATCCCGGGGGCGAACACCGGGGAGCTGTTTTTT; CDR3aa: CAWTRIPGANTGELFF
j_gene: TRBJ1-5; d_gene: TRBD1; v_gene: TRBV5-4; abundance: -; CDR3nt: TGTGCCAGCAGCCAACAGGGGGCAGGGTCGAGTCAGCCCCAGCATTTT; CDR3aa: CASSQQGAGSSQPQHF